These 13 T cell receptor beta chains share one sample of origin, sequenced in a study of T-cell reconstitution after alpha-beta-depleted transplantation in children. Unique molecular identifiers were built into the TCRbeta library. One entry per CDR3 protein results from TCRdb running MiXCR on the PCR reads. The sample lists approximately 590,000 distinct CDR3 sequences; over 9.5% were seen once. Specimen: PBMCs from the stem cell graft donor, collected from the stem cell graft. Every receptor here comes from a human donor who donated a stem cell graft to a child with acute myeloid leukemia.

The chain joins TRBV29-1 to TRBJ2-1; D is ambiguous. Germline lookup yields CDR1 SQVTM and CDR2 ANQGSEA. With 7 bases removed from V and 6 bases from J, the gap between germline ends came to 10 bases. This CDR3 is built from 11 residues. The CDR3 sequence is CSDSPGNEQFF. The CDR3 nucleotides read TGCAGCGATTCGCCCGGCAATGAGCAGTTCTTC.

This rearrangement joins TRBV4-3 to TRBJ2-7; possibly TRBD1 for D (6 bases). Germline V gene sequence: CDR1 LGHNA, CDR2 YSLEER. CDR3 length: 17 amino acids. Trimming removed 0 bases from V and 6 bases from J, with 21 bases in between. CDR3 protein: CASSQDSPTGSFPEQYF. CDR3 coding DNA: TGCGCCAGCAGCCAAGATTCTCCGACAGGCTCCTTTCCCGAGCAGTACTTC.

This clonotype was counted at least ten times. The chain is built from TRBV7-2 and TRBJ2-7; 13 positions agree with TRBD2. V lost 1 base, J lost 3 bases, and 6 bases stayed unmatched. The CDR3 sequence is 17 residues long. Looked up from germline, CDR1 is SGHTA and CDR2 is FQGNSA. This chain's CDR3 is CASSLGVGLAGLYEQYF. The DNA of the CDR3 is TGTGCCAGCAGCTTAGGAGTGGGACTAGCGGGACTCTACGAGCAGTACTTC.

At least ten counts were recorded for this clonotype. The chain links TRBV7-9 to TRBJ1-1, with a possible D match to TRBD1 (6 bases). CDR3 length equals 16 residues. Trimming cost V 5 bases and J 4 bases, with 20 bases left between them. Germline-derived CDR1 and CDR2 are SEHNR and FQNEAQ (reference sequence). CDR3 region: CASSRGGRDSLTEAFF. In DNA, the CDR3 is TGTGCCAGCAGCCGGGGGGGGCGGGACTCGCTCACTGAAGCTTTCTTT.

This clonotype was found many times. The chain's CDR3 is CSARRVAGAYNEQFF. CDR3 nucleotides: TGCAGTGCTAGGAGGGTAGCGGGGGCCTACAATGAGCAGTTCTTC. The chain uses TRBV20-1 and TRBJ2-1, with 9 bases matching TRBD2. V dropped 3 bases and J dropped 2; count of bases not matched to a gene: 5. CDR3 length: 15 amino acids. Germline CDR1 reads DFQATT; CDR2 reads SNEGSKA (reference sequence).

This clonotype has ten or more counts. The chain recombines TRBV6-2 or TRBV6-3 with TRBJ2-5; D is unclear. This CDR3 region has 13 residues. Per germline, CDR1 MNHEY and CDR2 SVGEGT. Trimming took 2 bases from V and 4 from J, leaving 8 bases between them. CDR3 sequence: CASSYRPTETQYF. DNA of the CDR3: TGTGCCAGCAGTTACCGTCCTACAGAGACCCAGTACTTC.

This clonotype was seen ten or more times. The chain joins TRBV27 to TRBJ1-2; 9 positions match TRBD1. The CDR3 consists of 15 residues. In germline, CDR1 is MNHEY, CDR2 SMNVEV (reference sequence). V shed 3 bases, J shed 3 bases, and the junction held 5 bases outside the gene matches. Here the CDR3 DNA reads TGTGCCAGCAGTTTTTGGGACAGGGTCCACTATGGCTACACCTTC. Encoded protein: CASSFWDRVHYGYTF.

The table lists this clonotype with many counts. The chain carries TRBV18 and TRBJ2-3; the D is unclear. CDR1 is KGHSH, CDR2 LQKENI, per germline. This CDR3 is 14 amino acids long. The germline V and J ends were trimmed by 3 bases and 1 base, with 8 bases remaining between them. CDR3 sequence reads: CASSPKQRTDTQYF. CDR3 sequence (DNA): TGTGCCAGCTCACCTAAGCAGCGCACAGATACGCAGTATTTT.

In its sample, this clonotype was seen many times. V usage is TRBV12-3 or TRBV12-4 and J usage is TRBJ2-7; D assignment may be TRBD1 or TRBD2 (5 bases each). The CDR3 contains 12 residues. Between the trimmed V and J ends, which lost 5 bases and 3 bases, there was a span of 8 bases. The chain's CDR3 is CASSGDLYEQYF. The CDR3 nucleotides read TGTGCCAGCAGTGGGGACCTCTACGAGCAGTACTTC.

This clonotype turned up a few times. The chain combines TRBV7-2 with TRBJ2-3; possibly TRBD1 for D (6 bases). CDR1 and CDR2 from the germline V gene are SGHTA and FQGNSA. Trimming left V 5 bases short and J 2 bases short, with 14 bases between. The CDR3 is 15 amino acids. The CDR3 DNA reads TGTGCCAGCAGCACCCGACAGGTGCCCACAGATACGCAGTATTTT. This translates into CASSTRQVPTDTQYF. Full variable domain (outside the CDR3, taken from reference TRBV7-2 and TRBJ2-3): GAGVSQSPSNKVTEKGKDVELRCDPISGHTALYWYRQSLGQGLEFLIYFQGNSAPDKSGLPSDRFSAERTGGSVSTLTIQRTQQEDSAVYLCASSTRQVPTDTQYFGPGTRLTVL.

This clonotype came up a few times. This sequence joins TRBV29-1 and TRBJ2-7; D is possibly TRBD1 or TRBD2 (7 bases each). The CDR3 is 14 amino acids. In germline, CDR1 is SQVTM, CDR2 ANQGSEA. V was shortened by 4 bases and J by 5 bases, with 18 bases between the two germline ends. CDR3 in DNA: TGCAGCGTTGCCCTAGGGGGCGGGAGCGACGAGCAGTACTTC. This encodes CSVALGGGSDEQYF.

Many counts were recorded for this clonotype. Here the CDR3 DNA reads TGTGCCATTGTCGGGCGGGAGTCTCGCGAGCAGTACTTC. Translation gives CAIVGRESREQYF. This chain uses TRBV12-3 or TRBV12-4 with TRBJ2-7, with 7 positions matching TRBD2. The CDR3 length is 13 residues. The ends lost 10 bases at V and 6 bases at J; junction bases unmatched: 12.

This clonotype has a count of ten or more. The genes are TRBV12-3 or TRBV12-4 and TRBJ2-1; TRBD2 matches 8 bases. This CDR3 region has 14 residues. V gave up 6 bases and J gave up 12 bases; unmatched junction bases: 13. CDR3 in DNA: TGTGCCAGCAGATCCTTAGCGGGGCAACTAGGGCAGTTCTTC. This translates into CASRSLAGQLGQFF.